Listed here are 23 T cell receptor beta chains from one sample, sequenced in a study of identical twins. TCRdb analysed the 5' RACE reads with MiXCR anew, one entry per CDR3 protein. The sample contains about 700,000 distinct CDR3 sequences, roughly 6% of which appear only once. The sequenced sample was naive T cells sorted from blood. These receptors originate from a young man in good health.

The chain has TRBV30 and TRBJ2-1; D not certain. The CDR3 is made up of 15 amino acids. Germline CDR1 is GTSNPN and CDR2 is SVGIG (reference sequence). Trimming left V 5 bases short and J 4 bases short, with 18 bases between. This CDR3 reads CAWGRLEGIYNEQFF. Here the CDR3 DNA reads TGTGCCTGGGGCCGACTTGAAGGAATATACAATGAGCAGTTCTTC.

This clonotype was recorded at least ten times. This chain connects TRBV6-5 to TRBJ2-1; TRBD2 matches 9 bases. Germline CDR1 reads MNHEY; CDR2 reads SVGAGI. Trimming at V came to 4 bases and at J to 7 bases, leaving 5 bases not matched to a gene. This CDR3 is built from 14 residues. The DNA of the CDR3 is TGTGCCAGCAGTTTAGCGGGAGTGTTGAATGAGCAGTTCTTC. This codes for CASSLAGVLNEQFF.

This clonotype turned up a few times. This rearrangement joins TRBV11-1 to TRBJ2-7, with 14 nucleotides matching TRBD2. CDR3 size: 18 residues. Germline V lookup: CDR1 SGHAT, CDR2 FQDESV (reference sequence). Unmatched junction bases numbered 9, after V lost 5 bases and J lost 0 bases. CDR3 protein: CASSPLRTSGGSSYEQYV. The CDR3 DNA is TGTGCCAGCAGCCCATTACGGACTAGCGGGGGGAGCTCCTACGAGCAGTACGTC.

This clonotype was detected only a few times. The CDR3 loop is CSASRSAGEQYV. For the CDR3, the DNA is TGCAGTGCTTCAAGGTCGGCGGGCGAGCAGTACGTC. This rearrangement joins TRBV20-1 to TRBJ2-7, with a weak D call TRBD2 (5 bases). V dropped 5 bases and J dropped 6 bases, with 14 bases sitting between them. The germline CDR1 and CDR2 sequences are DFQATT and SNEGSKA (reference sequence). The CDR3 loop spans 12 amino acids.

This clonotype was seen more than once but under ten times. The chain joins TRBV2 to TRBJ2-3; 10 positions agree with TRBD1. In germline, CDR1 is SNHLY, CDR2 FYNNEI. V lost 6 bases and J lost 3; bases outside the gene matches: 6. The CDR3 length is 15 residues. In DNA form, the CDR3 reads TGTGCCAGCAGGATGGACAGGGGGACAACAGATACGCAGTATTTT. Its protein product is CASRMDRGTTDTQYF.

This clonotype has only a few counts. The chain joins TRBV5-1 to TRBJ2-5; the D gene is possibly TRBD2 (6 bases). This CDR3 is built from 14 residues. From germline, CDR1 is SGHRS and CDR2 YFSETQ. V lost 2 bases and J 2 bases, leaving 10 bases between the germline ends. CDR3: CASSFWDSQETQYF. In nucleotides, the CDR3 is TGCGCCAGCAGCTTCTGGGACTCGCAAGAGACCCAGTACTTC.

This clonotype came up many times. This chain uses TRBV29-1 with TRBJ2-5; D is undetermined. The V end lost 6 bases, the J end lost 3 bases, and 5 bases lay between the germline ends. From germline, CDR1 is SQVTM and CDR2 ANQGSEA. There are 10 residues in the CDR3. The CDR3 sequence: CSVPEETQYF. CDR3 sequence (DNA): TGCAGCGTCCCTGAAGAGACCCAGTACTTC.

This clonotype was found a few times. The chain carries TRBV11-2 and TRBJ2-5; D perhaps matches TRBD2 (6 bases). The CDR3 consists of 16 residues. The V and J ends lost 5 bases and 5 bases respectively, with 21 bases between them. CDR1 SGHAT and CDR2 FQNNGV come from the germline V gene. The CDR3 sequence: CASSRLAGKVMETQYF. CDR3 nucleotides: TGTGCCAGCAGCCGTCTGGCGGGGAAGGTTATGGAGACCCAGTACTTC. Supplemented by reference TRBV11-2 and TRBJ2-5, the full variable domain reads EAGVAQSPRYKIIEKRQSVAFWCNPISGHATLYWYQQILGQGPKLLIQFQNNGVVDDSQLPKDRFSAERLKGVDSTLKIQPAKLEDSAVYLCASSRLAGKVMETQYFGPGTRLLVL.

The chain carries TRBV30 and TRBJ2-2; 8 positions match TRBD1. Looked up from germline, CDR1 is GTSNPN and CDR2 is SVGIG (reference sequence). J lost 5 bases, V lost 4 bases, and 3 bases had no gene match. This CDR3 region has 13 residues. The CDR3 DNA follows: TGTGCCTGGAATACAGGGGGAACCGGGGAGCTGTTTTTT. Its translation: CAWNTGGTGELFF.

This clonotype was observed at least ten times. This chain connects TRBV12-3 or TRBV12-4 to TRBJ2-1, with 11 bases lining up with TRBD2. The trim removed 5 bases at V and 5 bases at J, leaving 5 bases unmatched. CDR3 size: 15 residues. CDR3 coding DNA: TGTGCCAGCAGTAGTAGCGGGAGGGCCAACAATGAGCAGTTCTTC. Translated: CASSSSGRANNEQFF.

This CDR3 is CASSVRTYEQYF. CDR3 bases: TGTGCCAGCAGTGTCAGGACCTACGAGCAGTACTTC. The J gene is TRBJ2-7, the V gene TRBV2; D call uncertain. CDR3 length: 12 amino acids. The germline V gene has CDR1 SNHLY and CDR2 FYNNEI. Trimming cost V 4 bases and J 2 bases, with 6 bases left between them.

A few counts support this clonotype. The chain links TRBV7-6 to TRBJ2-1, with TRBD2 matching 15 bases. V lost 4 bases to trimming and J lost 7 bases; unmatched junction nucleotides: 5. This CDR3 has 16 residues. CDR1 is SGHVS, CDR2 FNYEAQ, per germline. CDR3 nucleotide sequence: TGTGCCAGCAGCTCCGGACTAGCGGGAGGGCCGAATGAGCAGTTCTTC. Translated: CASSSGLAGGPNEQFF.

The CDR3: CASSPNAGTSTNEQFF. Here the CDR3 DNA reads TGTGCCAGCAGCCCTAACGCCGGGACTAGCACCAATGAGCAGTTCTTC. The chain uses TRBV7-6 and TRBJ2-1, with 9 bases that match TRBD2. The CDR3 is 16 residues long. Germline lookup yields CDR1 SGHVS and CDR2 FNYEAQ. The V segment lost 5 bases and the J segment 6 bases; nucleotides outside the gene matches: 11.

V is TRBV10-3 and J is TRBJ2-1; TRBD2 is a possible D gene (6 bases). V lost 8 bases to trimming and J lost 7 bases, with 9 bases between them. Germline V gene data show CDR1 as ENHRY and CDR2 as SYGVKD. The CDR3 has 11 residues. CDR3 coding DNA: TGTGCCATCGGGAGCGGGAATGAGCAGTTCTTC. Translated: CAIGSGNEQFF.

This clonotype was seen at least ten times. The V and J genes are TRBV11-1 and TRBJ2-3; TRBD2 aligns across 9 bases. The V gene's germline CDR1 is SGHAT and CDR2 FQDESV (reference sequence). CDR3 length equals 18 residues. V dropped 6 bases and J dropped 2; count of bases not matched to a gene: 15. CDR3 amino acids: CASRLTVLAGIDTDTQYF. CDR3 DNA sequence: TGTGCCAGCAGACTAACCGTGCTAGCGGGAATAGACACAGATACGCAGTATTTT. Filled out from reference TRBV11-1 and TRBJ2-3, the complete variable domain reads EAEVAQSPRYKITEKSQAVAFWCDPISGHATLYWYRQILGQGPELLVQFQDESVVDDSQLPKDRFSAERLKGVDSTLKIQPAELGDSAMYLCASRLTVLAGIDTDTQYFGPGTRLTVL.

This clonotype showed up just a few times. This sequence joins TRBV27 and TRBJ2-7; 9 nucleotides match TRBD1. Germline V lookup: CDR1 MNHEY, CDR2 SMNVEV (reference sequence). The CDR3 spans 17 residues. V trimming: 3 bases; J trimming: 1 base; junction bases outside the gene matches: 10. The CDR3: CASSLTPSGTGSYEQYF. As DNA, the CDR3 is TGTGCCAGCAGTTTGACCCCATCCGGGACAGGGTCCTACGAGCAGTACTTC.

This clonotype was found many times. The chain carries TRBV20-1 and TRBJ2-2, with D perhaps matching TRBD1 or TRBD2 (6 bases each). Germline CDR1 is DFQATT and CDR2 is SNEGSKA (reference sequence). This CDR3 region has 16 residues. The V and J ends lost 3 bases and 0 bases respectively, with 14 bases between them. The CDR3 sequence is CSASSFRGPNTGELFF. CDR3 nucleotide sequence: TGCAGTGCTAGTTCCTTCCGGGGGCCGAACACCGGGGAGCTGTTTTTT.

Many counts were recorded for this clonotype. The gene calls are TRBV29-1 and TRBJ2-2; no clear D. The CDR3 contains 12 residues. CDR1 is SQVTM, CDR2 ANQGSEA, per germline. Trimming took off 4 bases at V and 4 bases at J, with 7 bases between the two ends. The CDR3 region has the DNA TGCAGCGTTGCGCCAACCACCGGGGAGCTGTTTTTT. Translating it yields CSVAPTTGELFF.

The table lists this clonotype with many counts. This chain's CDR3 is CASSNGQSQFF. In DNA form, the CDR3 reads TGTGCCAGCAGTAACGGACAGTCCCAGTTCTTC. The chain recombines TRBV6-2 or TRBV6-3 with TRBJ2-1, with a tentative D call TRBD1 (6 bases). Trimming removed 5 bases from V and 13 bases from J, with 12 bases in between. Per the germline V gene, CDR1 is MNHEY and CDR2 is SVGEGT. The CDR3 is made up of 11 amino acids.

This clonotype came up many times. The chain employs TRBV12-3 or TRBV12-4 and TRBJ2-4; D may match TRBD1 or TRBD2 (5 bases each). The V end lost 4 bases, the J end lost 5 bases, and 12 bases lay between the germline ends. This CDR3 region has 14 residues. The CDR3 nucleotides read TGTGCCAGCAGTTCAACGGGACCTCAAAACATTCAGTACTTC. It codes for CASSSTGPQNIQYF.

This clonotype was seen only a few times. The chain recombines TRBV5-1 with TRBJ1-1, with D perhaps TRBD1 (5 bases). In germline, CDR1 is SGHRS, CDR2 YFSETQ. There are 15 residues in the CDR3. Trimming left V 2 bases short and J 2 bases short, with 13 bases between. The CDR3 here is CASSFSKTVNTEAFF. CDR3 sequence (DNA): TGCGCCAGCAGCTTTTCGAAGACAGTTAACACTGAAGCTTTCTTT.

This clonotype was observed at least ten times. The rearrangement joins TRBV15 to TRBJ2-3, with D possibly being TRBD2 (6 bases). CDR3 length: 15 residues. V was pared by 4 bases and J by 6 bases, with 17 bases between. CDR1 is LNHNV, CDR2 YYDKDF, per germline (reference sequence). The CDR3 DNA is TGTGCCACCAGCACGAACAGGTGGGGGGAGGATACGCAGTATTTT. Translating gives CATSTNRWGEDTQYF. Complete variable domain (other parts from reference TRBV15 and TRBJ2-3): DAMVIQNPRYQVTQFGKPVTLSCSQTLNHNVMYWYQQKSSQAPKLLFHYYDKDFNNEADTPDNFQSRRPNTSFCFLDIRSPGLGDTAMYLCATSTNRWGEDTQYFGPGTRLTVL.

This clonotype was counted between two and nine times. V and J are TRBV4-1 and TRBJ2-7; 9 positions agree with TRBD1. The length of the CDR3 is 15 residues. J lost 4 bases, V lost 1 base, and 5 bases had no gene match. CDR1 and CDR2 from the germline V gene are MGHRA and YSYEKL. The CDR3: CASSQGQGEVYEQYV. CDR3 nucleotide sequence: TGCGCCAGCAGCCAAGGACAGGGGGAAGTATACGAGCAGTACGTC.